This T cell receptor (beta chain) was observed in a study of T cell responses to AZD1222 COVID-19 vaccine. Study context: The study pooled second doses at about 4 or about 12 weeks.

Deletions cut 1 base from V and 7 bases from J, with 14 bases between. The CDR3 runs to 14 residues. Germline V gene data show CDR1 as SGHRS and CDR2 as YFSETQ. The sample holds a few counts of this clone. Data came from immunoSEQ multiplex PCR; TCRdb stores just in-frame clones and leaves some out. The sample consists of about 200,000 clones, around 90% of them appearing once. The specimen was peripheral blood, collected on day 0 of AZD1222 vaccination. The TCR comes from an adult in good health. The chain uses TRBV5-1 and TRBJ1-1; no clear D. CDR3 sequence reads: CASSLSPGEGEAFF. CDR3 sequence (DNA): TGCGCCAGCAGCTTGTCGCCAGGTGAGGGTGAAGCTTTCTTT.